The 16 T cell receptor beta chains in this list originate from one sample, sequenced in a study of shared clonotypes between healthy human individuals. Using immunoSEQ multiplex PCR, the repertoire was profiled, and TCRdb retains in-frame clones only, with some absent. The table has 400,000 to 550,000 clones, 70% to 80% seen once. The specimen sequenced was PBMCs. The receptors were sampled from a woman aged 40 to 50 in good health. Some clones in this sample may be carry-over from other donors' samples.

The chain has TRBV7-9 and TRBJ1-1, with unresolved D. In germline, CDR1 is SEHNR, CDR2 FQNEAQ (reference sequence). The CDR3 consists of 10 residues. The V end was cut by 5 bases, the J end by 10 bases, with 8 bases between. The chain's CDR3 is CASSPGRAFF. DNA of the CDR3: TGTGCCAGCAGCCCTGGTCGAGCTTTCTTT.

The chain combines TRBV9 with TRBJ2-5; 11 nucleotides line up with TRBD2. V trimming: 3 bases; J trimming: 7 bases; junction bases outside the gene matches: 8. The length of the CDR3 is 15 residues. Germline lookup yields CDR1 SGDLS and CDR2 YYNGEE. CDR3 region: CASSAGTSGEGTQYF. CDR3 nucleotide sequence: TGTGCCAGCAGCGCTGGGACTAGCGGCGAGGGGACCCAGTACTTC.

CDR3 sequence reads: CASSQETGVAGELFF. DNA of the CDR3: TGCGCCAGCAGCCAAGAAACAGGGGTTGCCGGGGAGCTGTTTTTT. This chain connects TRBV4-3 to TRBJ2-2; 7 nucleotides match TRBD1. This CDR3 is 15 amino acids long. CDR1 is LGHNA, CDR2 YSLEER, per germline. V dropped 0 bases and J dropped 6; count of bases not matched to a gene: 4.

A word on this clone: Other DNA sequences in this specimen translate into the identical CDR3. The J gene is TRBJ2-2, the V gene TRBV28, with no clear D. Germline assignment: CDR1 MDHEN and CDR2 SYDVKM. CDR3 length: 13 amino acids. V lost 2 bases, J lost 6 bases, and 7 bases lay in between. This CDR3 reads CASSLGAPGELFF. In DNA form, the CDR3 reads TGTGCCAGCAGTTTAGGAGCCCCCGGGGAGCTGTTTTTT.

The chain recombines TRBV6-1 with TRBJ2-7; TRBD1 matches 11 bases. Germline V gene lookup returns CDR1 MNHNS and CDR2 SASEGT. J was trimmed by 7 bases and V by 4 bases; bases with no gene match: 12. The CDR3 has 16 amino acids. CDR3 nucleotide sequence: TGTGCCAGCAGTGTCAACCCTGGGACAGGGGGACTAGAGCAGTACTTC. It codes for CASSVNPGTGGLEQYF.

V is TRBV12-5 and J is TRBJ2-7; no reliable D call. Germline CDR1 and CDR2: LGHNT and FRNRAP. The ends were cut back, 4 bases at V and 0 bases at J, with 19 bases in the middle. The CDR3 totals 17 residues. CDR3 protein: CASGSSSGPPPSYEQYF. In DNA form, the CDR3 reads TGTGCTAGTGGTTCCTCCTCCGGCCCGCCACCCTCCTACGAGCAGTACTTC.

This rearrangement joins TRBV4-2 to TRBJ2-7; no clear D gene. Germline lookup yields CDR1 LGHNA and CDR2 YNFKEQ. This CDR3 is 16 amino acids long. The ends were cut back, 0 bases at V and 0 bases at J, with 12 bases in the middle. In DNA form, the CDR3 reads TGTGCCAGCAGCCAAGATTGGGGAAAAAACTCCTACGAGCAGTACTTC. Translation: CASSQDWGKNSYEQYF.

V is TRBV6-6 and J is TRBJ2-7, with 7 bases that match TRBD2. V lost 8 bases and J lost 3; bases outside the gene matches: 10. Germline values: CDR1 MNHNY, CDR2 SVGAGI (reference sequence). The CDR3 sequence is 14 residues long. The CDR3 coding sequence is TGTGCCAGCCCCAACAGCGGGGATAACTACGAGCAGTACTTC. This sequence encodes CASPNSGDNYEQYF.

The chain employs TRBV27 and TRBJ1-4, with D maybe TRBD1 (5 bases). CDR1 is MNHEY, CDR2 SMNVEV, per germline (reference sequence). Trimming removed 1 base from V and 0 bases from J, with 6 bases in between. This CDR3 contains 15 residues. The CDR3 reads CASSLWGSTNEKLFF. CDR3 DNA sequence: TGTGCCAGCAGTTTATGGGGGTCAACTAATGAAAAACTGTTTTTT.

The chain uses TRBV11-1 and TRBJ2-1; 15 nucleotides match TRBD2. V lost 5 bases, J lost 7 bases, and 6 bases stayed unmatched. The germline CDR1 and CDR2 sequences are SGHAT and FQDESV (reference sequence). The CDR3 is 16 amino acids. Here the CDR3 reads CASSLPGLAGGNEQFF. For the CDR3, the DNA is TGTGCCAGCAGCCTACCGGGACTAGCGGGAGGTAATGAGCAGTTCTTC. Based on the CDR3 plus reference TRBV11-1 and TRBJ2-1, the full variable domain is EAEVAQSPRYKITEKSQAVAFWCDPISGHATLYWYRQILGQGPELLVQFQDESVVDDSQLPKDRFSAERLKGVDSTLKIQPAELGDSAMYLCASSLPGLAGGNEQFFGPGTRLTVL.

This rearrangement joins TRBV15 to TRBJ1-1; D gene unclear. The V and J ends lost 3 bases and 1 base respectively, with 18 bases between them. CDR3 length: 17 residues. Germline CDR1 and CDR2: LNHNV and YYDKDF (reference sequence). The CDR3 reads CATSRTVDHFWNTEAFF. The CDR3 DNA follows: TGTGCCACCAGCAGGACGGTGGATCACTTTTGGAACACTGAAGCTTTCTTT.

The V call is TRBV27, the J call TRBJ2-2, with D perhaps matching TRBD1 (6 bases). V was clipped by 4 bases and J by 3 bases, with 18 bases between them. CDR3 length equals 17 residues. Germline CDR1 is MNHEY and CDR2 is SMNVEV (reference sequence). CDR3 protein: CASSSPIRAGDTGELFF. For the CDR3, the DNA is TGTGCCAGCAGTTCCCCAATTCGGGCAGGGGACACCGGGGAGCTGTTTTTT.

The count of this clone is one. The rearrangement uses TRBV10-3 and TRBJ2-1, with 7 bases matching TRBD2. Germline CDR1 ENHRY, CDR2 SYGVKD. The CDR3 contains 15 residues. After removal of 0 bases from V and 8 bases from J, the junction contained 7 bases not matched to a gene. The CDR3 coding sequence is TGTGCCATCAGTGAGTCAAGCGGGAAGTCCCATGAGCAGTTCTTC. Amino acids: CAISESSGKSHEQFF.

CDR3 DNA: TGTGCCAGCTTTAGAAGTTATGAAAAACTGTTTTTT. Residues: CASFRSYEKLFF. The genes are TRBV28 and TRBJ1-4, with D hard to call. CDR3 length: 12 amino acids. Deletions cut 8 bases from V and 6 bases from J, with 10 bases between. CDR1 MDHEN and CDR2 SYDVKM come from the germline V gene.

V and J are TRBV6-1 and TRBJ1-5, with a possible D match to TRBD1 (6 bases). This CDR3 is 15 amino acids long. The germline V gene has CDR1 MNHNS and CDR2 SASEGT. V lost 6 bases to trimming and J lost 6 bases, with 18 bases between them. The CDR3, as DNA: TGTGCCAGCAGCGCCATACAGGGAGGGGGTCAGCCCCAGCATTTT. Translating it yields CASSAIQGGGQPQHF.

This sequence joins TRBV7-9 and TRBJ2-5, with D possibly TRBD1 on 6 matching bases. The germline V gene has CDR1 SEHNR and CDR2 FQNEAQ (reference sequence). Trimming pared 5 bases from V and 4 bases from J, leaving 17 bases between. This CDR3 is built from 15 residues. DNA for the CDR3: TGTGCCAGCAGCCTCCTAAACGGACAGAGAGAGACCCAGTACTTC. Protein: CASSLLNGQRETQYF.